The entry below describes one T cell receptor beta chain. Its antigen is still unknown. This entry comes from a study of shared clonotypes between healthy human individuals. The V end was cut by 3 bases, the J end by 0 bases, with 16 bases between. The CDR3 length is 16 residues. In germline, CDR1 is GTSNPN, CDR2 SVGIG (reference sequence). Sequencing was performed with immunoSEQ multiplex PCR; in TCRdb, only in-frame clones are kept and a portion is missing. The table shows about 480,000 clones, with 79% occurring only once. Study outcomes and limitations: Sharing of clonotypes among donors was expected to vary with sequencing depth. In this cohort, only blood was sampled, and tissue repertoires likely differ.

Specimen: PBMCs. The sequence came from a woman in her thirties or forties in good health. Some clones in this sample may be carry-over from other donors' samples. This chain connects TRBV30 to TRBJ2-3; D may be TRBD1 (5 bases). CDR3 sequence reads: CAWRPVRSGSTDTQYF. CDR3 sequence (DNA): TGTGCCTGGAGGCCCGTTAGGTCAGGGAGCACAGATACGCAGTATTTT.